Reported below is one TCR beta chain. Its specificity is not known. TCRdb recomputed calls from the reads with MiXCR, one row per CDR3 protein. In the table there are about 830,000 distinct CDR3 sequences, 32% of which are singletons. The data stem from a study of T cell repertoires in cytomegalovirus infection. Study summary: Use of recently identified HLA-C-restricted and well-studied HLA-B-restricted CMV epitopes was part of the study. It was the public TCR beta signatures that indicated both CMV infection and matching HLA type.

Study findings and constraints: Dominating the ex vivo response were HLA-C-restricted CMV-specific TCR beta clonotypes.

Looked up from germline, CDR1 is SEHNR and CDR2 is FQNEAQ (reference sequence). V dropped 4 bases and J dropped 2 bases, with 21 bases sitting between them. The CDR3 totals 18 residues. The sequenced sample was cultured CD8+ T cells from PBMCs, obtained from culture after CMV antigen stimulation. This chain connects TRBV7-9 to TRBJ2-1, with a weak D call TRBD2 (7 bases). This TCR derives from a human donor in good health (CMV status not recorded). Some clones in this sample may be carry-over from other donors' samples. Here the CDR3 reads CASSSPHLGRGPYNEQFF. For the CDR3, the DNA is TGTGCCAGCAGCTCCCCCCACTTGGGGCGGGGGCCCTACAATGAGCAGTTCTTC. Using reference TRBV7-9 and TRBJ2-1 for the parts outside the CDR3, the full variable domain is DTGVSQNPRHKITKRGQNVTFRCDPISEHNRLYWYRQTLGQGPEFLTYFQNEAQLEKSRLLSDRFSAERPKGSFSTLEIQRTEQGDSAMYLCASSSPHLGRGPYNEQFFGPGTRLTVL.